A single sample gave rise to the 16 T cell receptor beta chains below, sequenced in a study of T cells expressing NK-cell markers. With the 5' RACE reads reprocessed, TCRdb shows one record per CDR3 protein and no DNA. The sample totals some 140,000 distinct CDR3 sequences. The sequencing sample was made of blood T cells: a sorted CD56 or NKG2C T cell subset, CD4+ or CD8+ T cells, or bulk PBMC T cells (not recorded which). Source of these receptors: a woman aged 45-65 years in good health.

This chain uses TRBV7-8 with TRBJ2-1. Germline CDR1 SGHVS, CDR2 FQNEAQ. This CDR3 is 14 amino acids long. The CDR3 is CASSLENWVGEQFF.

The rearrangement links TRBV24-1 to TRBJ2-3. The CDR3 extends over 14 amino acids. CDR1 and CDR2 (germline): KGHDR, SFDVKD. This CDR3 reads CATSEAGRPDTQYF.

The genes are TRBV6-5 and TRBJ2-5; TCRdb lists TRBD2, though no DNA is available to test this call. This CDR3 has 14 amino acids. The germline V gene encodes CDR1 MNHEY and CDR2 SVGAGI. The CDR3: CASSYVGVQETQYF.

The J gene is TRBJ2-3, the V gene TRBV11-2; TCRdb's assignment of TRBD1 cannot be checked, as there is no DNA. This CDR3 comprises 14 residues. The germline V gene encodes CDR1 SGHAT and CDR2 FQNNGV. The CDR3 protein is CAIQTGESTDTQYF.

The CDR3 sequence is CSVERQGRITYEQYF. This chain links TRBV29-1 with TRBJ2-7; checking the TCRdb D call of TRBD1 is not possible without DNA. The CDR3 covers 15 residues. Germline CDR1 and CDR2: SQVTM and ANQGSEA.

The rearrangement links TRBV28 to TRBJ2-1. The V gene's germline CDR1 is MDHEN and CDR2 SYDVKM. There are 13 residues in the CDR3. The CDR3 sequence is CASSFYAANEQFF. The full variable domain, its missing parts supplied by reference TRBV28 and TRBJ2-1, is DVKVTQSSRYLVKRTGEKVFLECVQDMDHENMFWYRQDPGLGLRLIYFSYDVKMKEKGDIPEGYSVSREKKERFSLILESASTNQTSMYLCASSFYAANEQFFGPGTRLTVL.

V is TRBV12-3 or TRBV12-4 and J is TRBJ2-7; TCRdb calls TRBD1, which cannot be checked without DNA. The CDR3 is 12 amino acids. Here the CDR3 reads CASDRESYEQYF.

V gene TRBV24-1 combines with J gene TRBJ2-1; TCRdb gives TRBD2 as the D gene, but with no DNA this cannot be confirmed. The CDR3 length is 11 residues. Germline V CDR1 and CDR2: KGHDR, SFDVKD. The CDR3 reads CATRRANEQFF.

V usage is TRBV11-2 and J usage is TRBJ1-6. Germline lookup yields CDR1 SGHAT and CDR2 FQNNGV. The CDR3 consists of 12 residues. CDR3 in amino acids: CASSLGISPLHF. Together with reference TRBV11-2 and TRBJ1-6, the CDR3 gives the full variable domain: EAGVAQSPRYKIIEKRQSVAFWCNPISGHATLYWYQQILGQGPKLLIQFQNNGVVDDSQLPKDRFSAERLKGVDSTLKIQPAKLEDSAVYLCASSLGISPLHFGNGTRLTVT.

The J gene is TRBJ2-3, the V gene TRBV4-1; absent DNA, TCRdb's TRBD2 call cannot be checked. The germline CDR1 and CDR2 sequences are MGHRA and YSYEKL. CDR3 length: 15 amino acids. CDR3 residues: CASTQTSGSTDTQYF.

The chain is built from TRBV10-3 and TRBJ2-1; absent DNA, TCRdb's TRBD1 call cannot be checked. CDR1 and CDR2 from the germline V gene are ENHRY and SYGVKD. The CDR3 has 16 residues. The CDR3 loop reads CAISATGTDSYNEQFF.

The chain joins TRBV4-1 to TRBJ1-1. Germline CDR1 is MGHRA and CDR2 is YSYEKL. CDR3 length equals 11 residues. CDR3 region: CASLGPREAFF.

The chain combines TRBV12-5 with TRBJ1-2; lacking DNA, the TRBD1 call made by TCRdb goes unchecked. This CDR3 spans 16 amino acids. The germline gives CDR1 LGHNT, CDR2 FRNRAP. CDR3 protein: CASGLDARDRTYGYTF.

The rearrangement uses TRBV20-1 and TRBJ2-3. Germline values: CDR1 DFQATT, CDR2 SNEGSKA (reference sequence). This CDR3 region has 12 residues. CDR3 residues: CSASSITDTQYF.

V is TRBV4-1 and J is TRBJ2-5; TCRdb's D call of TRBD1 is untestable without DNA. The CDR3 is 17 amino acids. Per germline, CDR1 MGHRA and CDR2 YSYEKL. The CDR3 sequence: CASSQERTGTYQETQYF.

This sequence joins TRBV10-3 and TRBJ2-2; TCRdb gives TRBD2 as the D gene, but with no DNA this cannot be confirmed. The CDR3 is 14 amino acids. Germline CDR1 is ENHRY and CDR2 is SYGVKD. This chain's CDR3 is CAISESSGAGELFF.